Following are 30 T cell receptor beta chains from one sample sequenced in a study of T cell responses to AZD1222 COVID-19 vaccine. Repertoires were generated with immunoSEQ multiplex PCR, while TCRdb's copy carries only in-frame clones and drops some. The top ten clones hold 2.5% to 3.5% of a sample with nearly 100,000 clones, about 88% of them seen once. The sample here was peripheral blood, taken on day 0 of AZD1222 vaccination. All receptors derive from an adult in good health.

This clone occurred a few times. The chain recombines TRBV5-4 with TRBJ1-1; the D gene is possibly TRBD1 (5 bases). This CDR3 contains 15 residues. Trimming removed 0 bases at V and 1 base at J, with 10 bases between. CDR1 is SGHNT and CDR2 is YYREEE in the germline V gene (reference sequence). The CDR3 sequence is CASSLAGQGNTEAFF. The CDR3 DNA reads as TGTGCCAGCAGCTTGGCCGGGCAGGGGAACACTGAAGCTTTCTTT.

This clone has a single count. The rearrangement joins TRBV7-8 to TRBJ1-1; perhaps TRBD1 as D (5 bases). The CDR3 covers 16 residues. The V gene's germline CDR1 is SGHVS and CDR2 FQNEAQ. Trimming took off 1 base at V and 1 base at J, with 13 bases between the two ends. The chain's CDR3 is CASSLGAGLENTEAFF. For the CDR3, the DNA is TGTGCCAGCAGCTTAGGGGCAGGGTTGGAGAACACTGAAGCTTTCTTT.

The chain employs TRBV9 and TRBJ1-4; D unclear. CDR3 length equals 12 residues. Looked up from germline, CDR1 is SGDLS and CDR2 is YYNGEE. The V end lost 4 bases, the J end lost 8 bases, and 9 bases lay between the germline ends. For the CDR3, the DNA is TGTGCCAGCAGCCTCGGAGGGGAAAAACTGTTTTTT. It encodes CASSLGGEKLFF.

This clone was observed a single time. In DNA, the CDR3 is TGTGCCAGCAGCTTAAAGGGGTCAACTAATGAAAAACTGTTTTTT. The encoded protein is CASSLKGSTNEKLFF. The chain combines TRBV7-6 with TRBJ1-4; D perhaps matches TRBD1 (5 bases). Deletions cut 2 bases from V and 0 bases from J, with 7 bases between. Germline values: CDR1 SGHVS, CDR2 FNYEAQ. This CDR3 comprises 15 residues.

V is TRBV9 and J is TRBJ2-7; the match to TRBD2 covers 11 bases. The CDR3 has 17 residues. V trimming: 4 bases; J trimming: 3 bases; junction bases outside the gene matches: 12. Germline loops: CDR1 SGDLS, CDR2 YYNGEE. The CDR3 loop is CASSTEPLTSGDYEQYF. The CDR3 nucleotides are TGTGCCAGCAGCACAGAACCCCTGACTAGCGGGGACTACGAGCAGTACTTC.

This chain joins TRBV4-2 and TRBJ1-2, with TRBD1 as a possible D gene (5 bases). The V gene lost 3 bases and the J gene lost 8 bases, with 16 bases spanning the gap. CDR1 is LGHNA and CDR2 is YNFKEQ in the germline V gene. The CDR3 is made up of 14 amino acids. CDR3 protein: CASSQSGDSGGYTF. The CDR3 coding sequence is TGTGCCAGCAGCCAGAGTGGGGACTCGGGAGGCTACACCTTC.

CDR3 protein: CASSFADPNYGYTF. The CDR3, as DNA: TGCGCCAGCAGCTTTGCAGATCCAAACTATGGCTACACCTTC. The J gene is TRBJ1-2, the V gene TRBV5-1; D is uncertain. V was clipped by 2 bases and J by 2 bases, with 10 bases between them. CDR1 and CDR2 (germline): SGHRS, YFSETQ. The CDR3 is 14 amino acids.

This clone was detected once. The chain recombines TRBV30 with TRBJ1-2, with 11 bases fitting TRBD1. The germline V gene encodes CDR1 GTSNPN and CDR2 SVGIG (reference sequence). The CDR3 is 14 residues long. The junction had 4 bases not matched to a gene; V was cut back by 0 bases and J by 7 bases. In nucleotides, the CDR3 is TGTGCCTGGAGTGTCTGGGACAGGGGGTTTGGCTACACCTTC. It specifies CAWSVWDRGFGYTF.

The table lists this clone with a count of one. The V call is TRBV13, the J call TRBJ2-7; D might be TRBD1 (5 bases). Trimming removed 5 bases from V and 5 bases from J, with 19 bases in between. The CDR3 loop spans 15 amino acids. CDR1 is PRHDT and CDR2 is FYEKMQ in the germline V gene (reference sequence). The CDR3 is CASSPAQGRADEQYF. The CDR3, as DNA: TGTGCCAGCAGCCCAGCCCAGGGAAGAGCTGACGAGCAGTACTTC.

The gene calls are TRBV3-1 (or the pseudogene TRBV3-2) and TRBJ1-4; tentatively, D is TRBD1 (5 bases). The CDR3 totals 13 residues. Trimming left V 2 bases short and J 10 bases short, with 11 bases between. Germline V lookup: CDR1 LGHDT, CDR2 YNNKEL (reference sequence). CDR3 loop: CASSQTDRGKLFF. The DNA of the CDR3 is TGTGCCAGCAGCCAAACAGACAGAGGAAAACTGTTTTTT.

This clone was counted a single time. Other DNA sequences in this specimen translate into the identical CDR3. The genes are TRBV5-1 and TRBJ2-1; 12 nucleotides align to TRBD2. Germline V gene lookup returns CDR1 SGHRS and CDR2 YFSETQ. There are 15 residues in the CDR3. V shed 1 base and J 4 bases; nucleotides not matched to a gene: 0. CDR3 nucleotides: TGCGCCAGCAGCTTGACTAGCGGGGGGTACAATGAGCAGTTCTTC. This gives the protein CASSLTSGGYNEQFF.

CDR3: CASSYGTVNSPLHF. Here the CDR3 DNA reads TGTGCCAGCAGCTACGGGACAGTTAATTCACCCCTCCACTTT. This chain connects TRBV11-2 to TRBJ1-6, with 7 bases lining up with TRBD1. CDR1 is SGHAT, CDR2 FQNNGV, per germline. The ends lost 4 bases at V and 6 bases at J; junction bases unmatched: 3. The CDR3 is made up of 14 amino acids. Filled out from reference TRBV11-2 and TRBJ1-6, the complete variable domain reads EAGVAQSPRYKIIEKRQSVAFWCNPISGHATLYWYQQILGQGPKLLIQFQNNGVVDDSQLPKDRFSAERLKGVDSTLKIQPAKLEDSAVYLCASSYGTVNSPLHFGNGTRLTVT.

The chain joins TRBV19 to TRBJ1-1, with D possibly being TRBD1 (5 bases). The V end was cut by 0 bases, the J end by 3 bases, with 8 bases between. This CDR3 has 14 amino acids. Germline CDR1 reads LNHDA; CDR2 reads SQIVND (reference sequence). The CDR3, as DNA: TGTGCCAGTAGTATAGAAGGGGAGGACACTGAAGCTTTCTTT. Translating gives CASSIEGEDTEAFF.

This CDR3 reads CASSHQDAQPQHF. As DNA, the CDR3 is TGTGCCAGCAGCCACCAGGACGCGCAGCCCCAGCATTTT. The rearrangement links TRBV16 to TRBJ1-5, with D uncertain. The V end was cut by 3 bases, the J end by 7 bases, with 10 bases between. Germline CDR1 is KGHSY and CDR2 is FQNENV. The CDR3 covers 13 residues. Combining the CDR3 with reference TRBV16 and TRBJ1-5 gives the whole variable domain GEEVAQTPKHLVRGEGQKAKLYCAPIKGHSYVFWYQQVLKNEFKFLISFQNENVFDETGMPKERFSAKCLPNSPCSLEIQATKLEDSAVYFCASSHQDAQPQHFGDGTRLSIL.

CDR3 loop: CASRRTANYGYTF. DNA for the CDR3: TGTGCCAGCAGGAGGACAGCTAACTATGGCTACACCTTC. V is TRBV27 and J is TRBJ1-2, with D possibly matching TRBD1 (6 bases). CDR3 length: 13 residues. The germline V gene has CDR1 MNHEY and CDR2 SMNVEV (reference sequence). V was trimmed by 6 bases and J by 0 bases, leaving 8 bases between them.

This chain links TRBV4-3 with TRBJ1-6; D possibly corresponds to TRBD1 (5 bases). The CDR3 extends over 14 amino acids. Trimming stripped 0 bases from V and 10 bases from J, with 10 bases between. Germline V lookup: CDR1 LGHNA, CDR2 YSLEER. For the CDR3, the DNA is TGCGCCAGCAGCCAAGACCAGGGTACGTCACCCCTCCACTTT. Protein: CASSQDQGTSPLHF.

The V and J genes are TRBV5-1 and TRBJ1-3, with TRBD1 identical over 9 bases. Unmatched junction bases numbered 6, after V lost 4 bases and J lost 1 base. Germline CDR1 reads SGHRS; CDR2 reads YFSETQ. The CDR3 runs 16 residues. CDR3 DNA: TGCGCCAGCAGCGCAGCCGGGACAGGGTCTGGAAACACCATATATTTT. It encodes CASSAAGTGSGNTIYF.

The J gene is TRBJ1-3, the V gene TRBV6-6; D remains unclear. The germline V gene has CDR1 MNHNY and CDR2 SVGAGI (reference sequence). V lost 8 bases to trimming and J lost 4 bases, with 9 bases between them. This CDR3 is 12 amino acids long. The CDR3 DNA follows: TGTGCCAGCGGGGTTGCGGGAAACACCATATATTTT. As protein: CASGVAGNTIYF.

This chain links TRBV10-3 with TRBJ2-3, with TRBD2 matching over 8 bases. With 2 bases clipped from V and 0 bases from J, the junction kept 7 bases outside the gene matches. CDR1 and CDR2 (germline): ENHRY, SYGVKD. CDR3 length equals 17 residues. This chain's CDR3 is CAISETSSGLSTDTQYF. The CDR3 DNA sequence: TGTGCCATCAGTGAGACTTCTAGCGGGTTGAGCACAGATACGCAGTATTTT.

The chain carries TRBV25-1 and TRBJ2-7, with D perhaps assigned TRBD1 or TRBD2 (5 bases each). Between the trimmed V and J ends, which lost 0 bases and 1 base, there was a span of 16 bases. CDR1 is MGHDK, CDR2 SYGVNS, per germline. This CDR3 comprises 17 residues. CDR3 loop: CASSEYFGTNLSYEQYF. The CDR3 DNA reads TGTGCCAGCAGTGAATACTTCGGGACGAACTTGTCCTACGAGCAGTACTTC.

A remark on this clone: Other DNA variants within this sample encode the same CDR3. The chain is built from TRBV6-5 and TRBJ2-3; 13 bases are shared with TRBD2. The CDR3 contains 15 residues. CDR1 is MNHEY and CDR2 is SVGAGI in the germline V gene. Trimming removed 6 bases from V and 1 base from J; junction bases left unmatched: 1. The CDR3 here is CASRGLAGGTDTQYF. Written as DNA, the CDR3 is TGTGCCAGCAGAGGACTAGCGGGGGGCACAGATACGCAGTATTTT.

V gene TRBV2 combines with J gene TRBJ1-1; TRBD1 matches 7 bases. The germline gives CDR1 SNHLY, CDR2 FYNNEI. With V trimmed by 6 bases and J by 1 base, 5 bases remained unmatched. The CDR3 has 14 amino acids. The CDR3 nucleotides read TGTGCCAGCAGCGCAAGACAGGGGAACACTGAAGCTTTCTTT. This codes for CASSARQGNTEAFF.

The chain carries TRBV19 and TRBJ1-1; D gene uncertain. Trimming cost V 7 bases and J 0 bases, with 3 bases left between them. In germline, CDR1 is LNHDA, CDR2 SQIVND (reference sequence). CDR3 length equals 11 residues. Here the CDR3 DNA reads TGTGCCAGTACTTTGAACACTGAAGCTTTCTTT. This sequence encodes CASTLNTEAFF.

The chain has TRBV5-1 and TRBJ1-4; D call uncertain. Trimming took off 2 bases at V and 11 bases at J, with 16 bases between the two ends. The germline V gene encodes CDR1 SGHRS and CDR2 YFSETQ. The CDR3 has 14 amino acids. Here the CDR3 DNA reads TGCGCCAGCAGCTTAAACGCCGAATCCACGAAACTGTTTTTT. Its protein is CASSLNAESTKLFF.

This clone was counted once. The chain joins TRBV7-9 to TRBJ1-1; D not resolved. The V end lost 2 bases, the J end lost 0 bases, and 10 bases lay between the germline ends. CDR1 SEHNR and CDR2 FQNEAQ come from the germline V gene (reference sequence). The CDR3 extends over 15 amino acids. In DNA, the CDR3 is TGTGCCAGCAGCTTATCCGCGGGTTTGAACACTGAAGCTTTCTTT. It is translated as CASSLSAGLNTEAFF.

V gene TRBV19 combines with J gene TRBJ2-4, with D perhaps being TRBD1 or TRBD2 (6 bases each). Deletions cut 6 bases from V and 0 bases from J, with 18 bases between. Germline loops: CDR1 LNHDA, CDR2 SQIVND (reference sequence). This CDR3 spans 17 amino acids. CDR3 sequence: CASRRGAGGLAKNIQYF. CDR3 nucleotide sequence: TGTGCCAGTAGGAGGGGGGCCGGCGGCCTAGCCAAAAACATTCAGTACTTC.

The chain carries TRBV11-2 and TRBJ2-3; D unclear. Germline CDR1 and CDR2: SGHAT and FQNNGV. V lost 5 bases, J lost 2 bases, and 8 bases lay in between. The length of the CDR3 is 13 residues. The CDR3 DNA is TGTGCCAGCAGCCCGGGCCCCACAGATACGCAGTATTTT. Its protein is CASSPGPTDTQYF.

J is TRBJ2-2 and V is TRBV5-4; 11 bases map to TRBD2. CDR1 is SGHNT, CDR2 YYREEE, per germline (reference sequence). The length of the CDR3 is 17 residues. Trimming took 0 bases from V and 7 from J; bases not matched to a gene: 8. As DNA, the CDR3 is TGTGCCAGCAGCTTGGGGCTAGCGGGGGGACGCGACGGGGAGCTGTTTTTT. It is translated as CASSLGLAGGRDGELFF.

This clone was counted a few times. The genes are TRBV2 and TRBJ2-1, with D unresolved. The CDR3 sequence is 15 residues long. V was pared by 1 base and J by 5 bases, with 12 bases between. From germline, CDR1 is SNHLY and CDR2 FYNNEI. The CDR3 protein is CASSEGTGQNNEQFF. The CDR3 region has the DNA TGTGCCAGCAGTGAAGGGACGGGCCAAAACAATGAGCAGTTCTTC.

The chain employs TRBV7-9 and TRBJ1-2; D call uncertain. The germline CDR1 and CDR2 sequences are SEHNR and FQNEAQ (reference sequence). This CDR3 spans 10 amino acids. V dropped 5 bases and J dropped 7 bases, with 5 bases sitting between them. Written as DNA, the CDR3 is TGTGCCAGCAGCCGCCTTGGCTACACCTTC. It specifies CASSRLGYTF.